This is a list of T cell receptor beta chains from one sample in a study of T cell changes during pregnancy in multiple sclerosis. Assay used: immunoSEQ multiplex PCR; TCRdb lists only in-frame clones, some missing. Of some 89,000 clones listed, about 95% are singletons. The specimen comprised peripheral blood, sampled in the third trimester of pregnancy. The receptors derive from a female donor with multiple sclerosis, enrolled in a pregnancy study. Each CDR3 is given with its conserved first and last residue. D genes are given only for firm matches. Clone sizes are given selectively: once, few, many, or a class where the clone is expanded.

j_call | d_call | clone_size | v_call | cdr3_aa | cdr3_nt
TRBJ2-1 | NA | NA | TRBV5-1 | CASSLPGYNEQFF | TGCGCCAGCAGCTTACCAGGCTACAATGAGCAGTTCTTC
TRBJ1-5 | TRBD1 | NA | TRBV6-1 | CASSKDRDQPQHF | TGTGCCAGCAGTAAGGACAGGGATCAGCCCCAGCATTTT
TRBJ1-2 | TRBD1 | once | TRBV9 | CASRRQTGGVDGYTF | TGTGCCAGCCGACGCCAGACAGGGGGTGTGGATGGCTACACCTTC
TRBJ2-2 | TRBD2 | NA | TRBV7-9 | CASSTPPFIAGVTGELFF | TGTGCCAGCAGCACCCCCCCATTCATAGCGGGGGTCACCGGGGAGCTGTTTTTT
TRBJ2-2 | TRBD2 | NA | TRBV5-1 | CASSLAGGDGHTGELFF | TGCGCCAGCAGCTTGGCCGGGGGGGACGGACACACCGGGGAGCTGTTTTTT
TRBJ2-7 | NA | NA | TRBV9 | CASSQYEGEQYF | TGTGCCAGCAGCCAGTACGAGGGCGAGCAGTACTTC
TRBJ1-5 | NA | NA | TRBV19 | CASSRNRERGQPQHF | TGTGCCAGTAGTAGAAACAGGGAGCGGGGGCAGCCCCAGCATTTT
TRBJ2-3 | NA | NA | TRBV5-1 | CASSTTELGTDTQYF | TGCGCCAGCAGCACGACAGAGTTGGGCACAGATACGCAGTATTTT
TRBJ1-4 | NA | NA | TRBV2 | CASSGGQGSEKLFF | TGTGCCAGCAGTGGAGGGCAGGGGAGTGAAAAACTGTTTTTT
TRBJ2-3 | NA | once | TRBV5-1 | CASSSDPTDTQYF | TGCGCCAGCAGCTCAGATCCCACAGATACGCAGTATTTT
TRBJ2-1 | NA | NA | TRBV7-9 | CASSLASPNYYNEQFF | TGTGCCAGCAGCTTAGCGAGCCCGAATTATTACAATGAGCAGTTCTTC
TRBJ2-3 | TRBD2 | NA | TRBV4-2 | CASSQEKRGGLGTQYF | TGTGCCAGCAGCCAAGAGAAGCGGGGGGGCCTAGGTACGCAGTATTTT
TRBJ1-5 | TRBD1 | NA | TRBV10-3 | CAIRGQGVDQPQHF | TGTGCCATCAGAGGACAGGGAGTGGATCAGCCCCAGCATTTT
TRBJ2-5 | TRBD1 | NA | TRBV9 | CASSVSTGAQVAQYF | TGTGCCAGCAGCGTATCAACAGGGGCCCAGGTGGCCCAGTACTTC
TRBJ1-1 | NA | NA | TRBV2 | CASSAGGRSEAFF | TGTGCCAGCAGTGCGGGGGGCAGGTCTGAAGCTTTCTTT
TRBJ1-3 | NA | NA | TRBV5-1 | CASRSTGTAGNTIYF | TGCGCCAGCAGATCCACAGGGACGGCTGGAAACACCATATATTTT
TRBJ2-3 | TRBD2 | NA | TRBV6-4 | CASSDRSGGAPDTQYF | TGTGCCAGCAGTGACAGAAGCGGGGGGGCCCCAGATACGCAGTATTTT
TRBJ2-7 | TRBD1 | NA | TRBV13 | CASSLPGQGFHEQYF | TGTGCCAGCAGCTTACCGGGACAGGGATTCCACGAGCAGTACTTC
TRBJ2-7 | NA | NA | TRBV4-2 | CASSQLGGPPSYEQYF | TGTGCCAGCAGCCAGCTGGGGGGGCCTCCCTCCTACGAGCAGTACTTC
TRBJ2-7 | NA | NA | TRBV6-5 | CASSYTGWGYEQYF | TGTGCCAGCAGTTATACAGGGTGGGGCTACGAGCAGTACTTC
TRBJ2-5 | NA | NA | TRBV7-3 | CASSKTAGKETQYF | TGTGCCAGCAGTAAAACGGCGGGGAAGGAGACCCAGTACTTC
TRBJ2-2 | TRBD2 | NA | TRBV5-1 | CASSSGLAGTNTGELFF | TGCGCCAGCAGCTCGGGACTAGCGGGTACGAACACCGGGGAGCTGTTTTTT